This entry lists 3 T cell receptor beta chains sequenced from one sample in a study of blood T cell repertoires in COVID-19. Produced via immunoSEQ multiplex PCR; TCRdb's table is partial and in-frame only. The table lists around 470,000 clones, 90% of them singletons. The material sequenced was PBMCs or T cells enriched from blood (not recorded which). Source of these receptors: a man between 18 and 35 years old who had recovered from COVID-19.

The chain uses TRBV29-1 and TRBJ2-7; 7 bases line up with TRBD2. With V trimmed by 4 bases and J by 3 bases, 0 bases remained unmatched. The CDR3 consists of 11 residues. Germline V lookup: CDR1 SQVTM, CDR2 ANQGSEA. CDR3 sequence: CSVGDYYEQYF. The CDR3 region has the DNA TGCAGCGTTGGGGACTACTACGAGCAGTACTTC.

This chain links TRBV28 with TRBJ2-1; 14 nucleotides line up with TRBD2. From germline, CDR1 is MDHEN and CDR2 SYDVKM. The CDR3 runs 16 residues. V lost 3 bases to trimming and J lost 10 bases; unmatched junction nucleotides: 8. This chain's CDR3 is CASSFGLAGGREEQFF. CDR3 bases: TGTGCCAGCAGTTTCGGACTAGCGGGAGGCCGGGAGGAGCAGTTCTTC. The full variable domain, in which reference TRBV28 and TRBJ2-1 provide the parts outside the CDR3, is DVKVTQSSRYLVKRTGEKVFLECVQDMDHENMFWYRQDPGLGLRLIYFSYDVKMKEKGDIPEGYSVSREKKERFSLILESASTNQTSMYLCASSFGLAGGREEQFFGPGTRLTVL.

The chain links TRBV15 to TRBJ2-6; TRBD1 is a possible D gene (5 bases). V gave up 1 base and J gave up 0 bases, with 13 bases separating them. CDR3 length equals 18 residues. CDR1 and CDR2 (germline): LNHNV, YYDKDF (reference sequence). The CDR3 nucleotides are TGTGCCACCAGCAGAGGACCACGAGACAGCTCTGGGGCCAACGTCCTGACTTTC. Its translation is CATSRGPRDSSGANVLTF.